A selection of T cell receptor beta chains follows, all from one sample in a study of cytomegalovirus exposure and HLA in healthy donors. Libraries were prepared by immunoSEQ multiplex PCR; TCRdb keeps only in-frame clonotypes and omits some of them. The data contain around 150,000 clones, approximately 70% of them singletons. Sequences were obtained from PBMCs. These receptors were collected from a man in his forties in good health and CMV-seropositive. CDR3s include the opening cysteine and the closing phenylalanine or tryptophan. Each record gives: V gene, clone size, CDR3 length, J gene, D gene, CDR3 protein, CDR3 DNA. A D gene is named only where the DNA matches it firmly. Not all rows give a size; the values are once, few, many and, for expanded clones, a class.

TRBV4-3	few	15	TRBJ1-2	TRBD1	CASSQDGRDRDGYTF	TGCGCCAGCAGCCAAGACGGCAGGGACAGGGATGGCTACACCTTC
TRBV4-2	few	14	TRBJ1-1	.	CASSQDGGNTEAFF	TGTGCCAGCAGCCAAGATGGAGGGAACACTGAAGCTTTCTTT
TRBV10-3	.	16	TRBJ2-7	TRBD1	CAISADGTGKYYEQYF	TGTGCCATCAGTGCCGATGGGACAGGGAAATACTACGAGCAGTACTTC
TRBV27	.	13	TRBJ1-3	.	CASSLTGGNTIYF	TGTGCCAGCAGCCTGACAGGAGGAAACACCATATATTTT
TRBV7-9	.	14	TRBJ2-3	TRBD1	CASSRDRGADTQYF	TGTGCCAGCAGCCGGGACAGGGGAGCAGATACGCAGTATTTT
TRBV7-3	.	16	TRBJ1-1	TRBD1	CASSLTGTGQNTEAFF	TGTGCCAGCAGCTTAACTGGGACAGGGCAGAACACTGAAGCTTTCTTT
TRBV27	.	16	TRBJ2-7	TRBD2	CASSLSILAGAYEQYF	TGTGCCAGCAGTTTATCAATCCTAGCGGGGGCCTACGAGCAGTACTTC
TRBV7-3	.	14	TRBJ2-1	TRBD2	CASSPTGGRDEQFF	TGTGCCAGCAGCCCCACGGGGGGGAGAGATGAGCAGTTCTTC
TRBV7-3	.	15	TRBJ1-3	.	CASSLTGSSGNTIYF	TGTGCCAGCAGCTTAACGGGGAGCTCTGGAAACACCATATATTTT
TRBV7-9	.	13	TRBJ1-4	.	CASNPGVNEKLFF	TGTGCCAGCAACCCCGGGGTTAATGAAAAACTGTTTTTT
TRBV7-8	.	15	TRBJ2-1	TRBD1	CASSSGTASYNEQFF	TGTGCCAGCAGCTCGGGGACAGCATCATACAATGAGCAGTTCTTC
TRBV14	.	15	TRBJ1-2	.	CASSQSPGKRYGYTF	TGTGCCAGCAGCCAAAGTCCCGGGAAAAGATATGGCTACACCTTC
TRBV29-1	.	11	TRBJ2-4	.	CSALQGNIQYF	TGCAGCGCGCTACAGGGAAACATTCAGTACTTC
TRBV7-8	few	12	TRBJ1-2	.	CASSSPGYGYTF	TGTGCCAGCAGCTCCCCGGGCTATGGCTACACCTTC
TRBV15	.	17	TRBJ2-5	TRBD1	CATADSTWDRGQETQYF	TGTGCCACCGCCGATTCCACCTGGGACAGGGGGCAAGAGACCCAGTACTTC
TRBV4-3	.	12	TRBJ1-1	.	CASSLAGGEAFF	TGCGCCAGCAGCCTAGCGGGGGGAGAAGCTTTCTTT
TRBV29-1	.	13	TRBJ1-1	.	CSTRRGLDTEAFF	TGCAGCACAAGAAGGGGGTTGGATACTGAAGCTTTCTTT
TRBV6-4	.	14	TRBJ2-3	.	CASSEGRGTDTQYF	TGTGCCAGCAGTGAAGGCAGGGGCACAGATACGCAGTATTTT
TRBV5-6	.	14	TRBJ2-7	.	CASSLNRERREQYF	TGTGCCAGCAGCTTGAACAGGGAGAGGCGCGAGCAGTACTTC
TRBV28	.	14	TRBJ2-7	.	CASSLYDRSYEQYF	TGTGCCAGCAGTTTATATGACAGATCCTACGAGCAGTACTTC
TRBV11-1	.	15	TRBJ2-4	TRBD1	CASSPGGLAKNIQYF	TGTGCCAGCAGCCCAGGGGGCCTAGCCAAAAACATTCAGTACTTC
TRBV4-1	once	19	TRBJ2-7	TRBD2	CASSQTTSGGTPSSYEQYF	TGCGCCAGCAGCCAAACCACTAGCGGGGGGACCCCTAGCTCCTACGAGCAGTACTTC
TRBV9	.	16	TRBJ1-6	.	CASSVGGSSYNSPLHF	TGTGCCAGCAGCGTAGGAGGGAGCTCCTATAATTCACCCCTCCACTTT
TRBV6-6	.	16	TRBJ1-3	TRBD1	CASSYSQGPSGNTIYF	TGTGCCAGCAGTTACTCACAGGGGCCCTCTGGAAACACCATATATTTT
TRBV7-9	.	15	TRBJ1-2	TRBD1	CASSQGQGPRSGYTF	TGTGCCAGCAGCCAGGGACAGGGCCCTCGCTCTGGCTACACCTTC
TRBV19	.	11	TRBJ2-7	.	CATRRAYEQYF	TGTGCCACTCGCAGGGCCTACGAGCAGTACTTC
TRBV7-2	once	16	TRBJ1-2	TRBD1	CASSLALRDRGHGYTF	TGTGCCAGCAGCTTAGCACTCCGGGACAGGGGTCATGGCTACACCTTC
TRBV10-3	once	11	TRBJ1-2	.	CAIRGVYGYTF	TGTGCCATCAGAGGGGTTTATGGCTACACCTTC
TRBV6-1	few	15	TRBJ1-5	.	CASTPTSTGNQPQHF	TGTGCCAGCACCCCTACCTCTACAGGGAATCAGCCCCAGCATTTT